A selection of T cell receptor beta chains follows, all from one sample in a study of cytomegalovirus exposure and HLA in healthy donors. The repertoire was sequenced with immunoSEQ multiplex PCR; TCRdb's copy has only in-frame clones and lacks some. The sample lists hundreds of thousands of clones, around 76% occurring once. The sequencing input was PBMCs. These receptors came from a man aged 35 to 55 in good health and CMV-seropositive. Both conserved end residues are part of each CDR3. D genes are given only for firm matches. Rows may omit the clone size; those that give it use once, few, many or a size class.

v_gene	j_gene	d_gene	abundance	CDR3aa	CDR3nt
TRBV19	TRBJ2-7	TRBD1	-	CASSTSGTGEAEQYF	TGTGCCAGTAGTACTTCCGGGACAGGGGAGGCCGAGCAGTACTTC
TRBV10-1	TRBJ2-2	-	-	CASTDGGRELFF	TGCGCCAGCACCGACGGGGGAAGGGAGCTGTTTTTT
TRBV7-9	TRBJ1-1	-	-	CASSFPGVNTEAFF	TGTGCCAGCAGCTTTCCGGGGGTGAACACTGAAGCTTTCTTT
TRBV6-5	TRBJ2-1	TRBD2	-	CASSYEGGSSYNEQFF	TGTGCCAGCAGTTACGAGGGCGGGAGCTCCTACAATGAGCAGTTCTTC
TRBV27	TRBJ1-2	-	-	CASSYTGGSGYTF	TGTGCCAGCAGCTATACAGGCGGCAGTGGCTACACCTTC
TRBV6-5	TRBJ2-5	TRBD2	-	CASSYSGLAEETQYF	TGTGCCAGCAGTTACTCGGGGCTAGCGGAAGAGACCCAGTACTTC
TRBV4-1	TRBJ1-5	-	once	CASSQGSWGLGQPQHF	TGCGCCAGCAGCCAAGGATCGTGGGGCTTAGGTCAGCCCCAGCATTTT
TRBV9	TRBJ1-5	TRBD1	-	CASSAQTGEGQPQHF	TGTGCCAGCAGCGCCCAGACAGGGGAAGGTCAGCCCCAGCATTTT
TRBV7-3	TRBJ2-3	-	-	CASSLASDTQYF	TGTGCCAGCAGCTTGGCTTCAGATACGCAGTATTTT
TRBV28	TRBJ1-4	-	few	CASATTNEKLFF	TGTGCCAGCGCGACAACTAATGAAAAACTGTTTTTT
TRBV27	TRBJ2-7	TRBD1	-	CASSPGQGYEQYF	TGTGCCAGCAGCCCCGGACAGGGCTACGAGCAGTACTTC
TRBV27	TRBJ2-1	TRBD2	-	CASSPQRDVYNEQFF	TGTGCCAGCAGTCCCCAGCGGGACGTTTACAATGAGCAGTTCTTC
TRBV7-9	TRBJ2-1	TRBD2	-	CASSLRLAGVRGEQFF	TGTGCCAGCAGCTTAAGGCTAGCGGGAGTAAGGGGTGAGCAGTTCTTC
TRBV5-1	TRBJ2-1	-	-	CASSFWEGGDEQFF	TGCGCCAGCAGCTTTTGGGAAGGGGGAGATGAGCAGTTCTTC
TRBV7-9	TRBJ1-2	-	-	CASSLAHFTAANYGYTF	TGTGCCAGCAGCTTAGCGCATTTCACAGCGGCTAACTATGGCTACACCTTC
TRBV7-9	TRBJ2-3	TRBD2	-	CASSTAGRSTDTQYF	TGTGCCAGCAGCACAGCGGGACGCTCCACGGATACGCAGTATTTT
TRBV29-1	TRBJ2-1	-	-	CSVEEALADEQFF	TGCAGCGTTGAAGAAGCCCTAGCCGATGAGCAGTTCTTC
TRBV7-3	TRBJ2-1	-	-	CASSAKSGFSSYNEQFF	TGTGCCAGCAGCGCGAAGTCAGGGTTCTCATCCTACAATGAGCAGTTCTTC
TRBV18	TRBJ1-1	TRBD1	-	CASSESRGAGNTEAFF	TGTGCCAGCTCAGAAAGCAGGGGGGCGGGGAACACTGAAGCTTTCTTT
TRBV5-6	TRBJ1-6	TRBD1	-	CASRGTADSPLHF	TGTGCCAGCAGGGGGACAGCGGATTCACCCCTCCACTTT
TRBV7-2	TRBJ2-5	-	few	CASSFRGIQETQYF	TGTGCCAGCAGCTTCAGAGGGATACAAGAGACCCAGTACTTC
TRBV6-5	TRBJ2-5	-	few	CASRTRDRSQETQYF	TGTGCCAGCAGGACGAGAGACAGGTCCCAAGAGACCCAGTACTTC
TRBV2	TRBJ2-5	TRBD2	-	CASSGASGGRLGETQYF	TGTGCCAGCAGTGGTGCTAGCGGGGGAAGACTTGGGGAGACCCAGTACTTC
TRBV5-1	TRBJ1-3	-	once	CASSLLPEDRVKPASSGNTIYF	TGCGCCAGCAGCTTGTTGCCCGAGGACAGAGTAAAACCAGCGAGCTCTGGAAACACCATATATTTT
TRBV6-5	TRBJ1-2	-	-	CASSFGTPPYGYTF	TGTGCCAGCAGTTTCGGGACACCCCCCTATGGCTACACCTTC
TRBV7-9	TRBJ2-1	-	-	CASSPWEAPYNEQFF	TGTGCCAGCAGCCCCTGGGAGGCTCCCTACAATGAGCAGTTCTTC
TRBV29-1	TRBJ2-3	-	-	CSTSDTQYF	TGCAGCACGAGCGATACGCAGTATTTT
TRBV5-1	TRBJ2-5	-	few	CASSLGGASETQYF	TGCGCCAGCAGCTTAGGGGGGGCGAGCGAGACCCAGTACTTC
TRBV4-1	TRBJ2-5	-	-	CASSQADQETQYF	TGCGCCAGCAGCCAGGCAGACCAAGAGACCCAGTACTTC
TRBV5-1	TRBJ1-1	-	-	CASSLGWLESMNTEAFF	TGCGCCAGCAGCTTGGGATGGTTAGAGAGCATGAACACTGAAGCTTTCTTT
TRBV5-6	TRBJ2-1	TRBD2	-	CASSQLGLAGGMNEQFF	TGTGCCAGCAGCCAACTGGGACTAGCGGGAGGAATGAATGAGCAGTTCTTC